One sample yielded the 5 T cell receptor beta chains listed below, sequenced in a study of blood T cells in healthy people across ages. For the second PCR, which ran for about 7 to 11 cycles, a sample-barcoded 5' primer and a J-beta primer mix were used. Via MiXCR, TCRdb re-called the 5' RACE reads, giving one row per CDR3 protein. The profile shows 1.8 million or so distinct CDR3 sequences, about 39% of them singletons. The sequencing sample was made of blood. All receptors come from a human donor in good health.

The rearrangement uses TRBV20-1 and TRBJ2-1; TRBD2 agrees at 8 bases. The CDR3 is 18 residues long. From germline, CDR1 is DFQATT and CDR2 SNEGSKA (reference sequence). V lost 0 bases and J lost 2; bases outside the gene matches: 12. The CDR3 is CSARDWGLAGNTYNEQFF. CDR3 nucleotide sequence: TGCAGTGCTAGAGATTGGGGCCTAGCGGGCAATACCTACAATGAGCAGTTCTTC.

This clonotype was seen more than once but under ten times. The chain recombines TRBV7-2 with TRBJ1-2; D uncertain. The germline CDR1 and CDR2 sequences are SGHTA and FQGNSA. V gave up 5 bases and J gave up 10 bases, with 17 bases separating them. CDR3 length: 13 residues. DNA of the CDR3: TGTGCCAGCAGCCTGAGCTTTTGGTTTGACTACACCTTC. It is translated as CASSLSFWFDYTF.

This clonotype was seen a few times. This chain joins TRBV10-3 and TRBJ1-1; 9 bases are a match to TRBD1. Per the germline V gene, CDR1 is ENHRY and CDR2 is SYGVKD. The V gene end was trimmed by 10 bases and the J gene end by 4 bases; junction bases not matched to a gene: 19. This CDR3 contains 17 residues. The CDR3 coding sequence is TGTGCCACCGGAGACCCTACAGGGGGCATCTCGGGCACTGAAGCTTTCTTT. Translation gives CATGDPTGGISGTEAFF.

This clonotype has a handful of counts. Here the CDR3 DNA reads TGTGCCTGGAGTGTTTCAGGGAACGAGCAGTACTTC. Translated, it gives CAWSVSGNEQYF. V gene TRBV30 combines with J gene TRBJ2-7, with a possible D match to TRBD1 (5 bases). V dropped 0 bases and J dropped 5 bases, with 8 bases sitting between them. CDR1 and CDR2 (germline): GTSNPN, SVGIG (reference sequence). This CDR3 comprises 12 residues.

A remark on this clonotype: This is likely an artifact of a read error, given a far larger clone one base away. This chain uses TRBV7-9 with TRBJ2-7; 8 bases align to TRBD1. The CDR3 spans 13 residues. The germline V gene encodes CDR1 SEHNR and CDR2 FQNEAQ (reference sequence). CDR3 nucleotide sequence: TGTGCCGGCAGCCTGAGACAGGGGTACGAGCAGTACTTC. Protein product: CAGSLRQGYEQYF.